The table lists the clone carrying this T cell receptor (beta chain) with a count of one. This CDR3 contains 12 residues. Germline V gene data show CDR1 as LNHDA and CDR2 as SQIVND (reference sequence). Trimming stripped 3 bases from V and 2 bases from J, with 3 bases between. The authors' processing: Reference gene primer amplification yielded estimated nucleated cell counts. This table comes from immunoSEQ multiplex PCR, and its TCRdb copy is limited to in-frame clones, with some not included. The DNA gave D and trimming, while V, J and clone size come from that table. The data contain 37,000 or so clones, 85% to 90% of them singletons. This specimen belongs to a study of blood T cell repertoires in COVID-19. About the research overall: Collection of acute and convalescent COVID-19 samples took place in the United States, Italy and Spain. PBMCs, B-cell-depleted T cells, or T cells were the source of the cDNA or gDNA that made up the material.

This receptor was obtained from a man aged 70 or older with acute or convalescent COVID-19. The J gene is TRBJ2-3, the V gene TRBV19, with no clear D. Sequencing was done on a sample of peripheral blood. This CDR3 reads CASSINTDTQYF. The CDR3 nucleotides are TGTGCCAGTAGTATCAACACAGATACGCAGTATTTT.